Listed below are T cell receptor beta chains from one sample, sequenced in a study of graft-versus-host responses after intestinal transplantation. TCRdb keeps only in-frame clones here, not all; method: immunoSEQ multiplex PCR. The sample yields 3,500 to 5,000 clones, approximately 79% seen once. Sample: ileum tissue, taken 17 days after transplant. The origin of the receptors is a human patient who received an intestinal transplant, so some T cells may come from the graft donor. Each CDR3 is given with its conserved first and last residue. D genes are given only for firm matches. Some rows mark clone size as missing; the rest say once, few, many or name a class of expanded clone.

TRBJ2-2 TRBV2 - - CASIRDLNTGELFF TGTGCCAGCATCCGGGACTTGAACACCGGGGAGCTGTTTTTT
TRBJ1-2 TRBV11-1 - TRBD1 CASSFGQGSYGYTF TGTGCCAGCAGCTTCGGACAGGGCAGCTATGGCTACACCTTC
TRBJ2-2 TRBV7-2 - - CASRYRTGAGTTGELFF TGTGCCAGCAGATACCGAACAGGGGCGGGGACCACCGGGGAGCTGTTTTTT
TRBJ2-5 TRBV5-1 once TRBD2 CASSLVAGEQETQYF TGCGCCAGCAGCTTGGTGGCGGGGGAGCAAGAGACCCAGTACTTC
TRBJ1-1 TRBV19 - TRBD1 CASRPRGDSLSMNTEAFF TGTGCCAGCAGGCCCCGAGGGGACAGCTTATCCATGAACACTGAAGCTTTCTTT
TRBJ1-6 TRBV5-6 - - CASSSGNYNSPLHF TGTGCCAGCAGCTCAGGCAACTATAATTCACCCCTCCACTTT
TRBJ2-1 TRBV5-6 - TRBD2 CASSLRRSGGASGGFF TGTGCCAGCAGCTTGAGGCGGAGCGGGGGGGCCTCCGGCGGGTTCTTC
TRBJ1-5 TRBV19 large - CASSSGQSIYQPQHF TGTGCCAGTAGTTCGGGACAATCTATTTATCAGCCCCAGCATTTT
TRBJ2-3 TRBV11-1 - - CASSFYEGTDTQYF TGTGCCAGCAGCTTCTACGAAGGCACAGATACGCAGTATTTT
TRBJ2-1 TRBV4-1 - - CASSRTPGTAGNEQFF TGCGCCAGCAGCCGAACCCCCGGGACAGCGGGCAATGAGCAGTTCTTC
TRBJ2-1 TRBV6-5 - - CASSYSPGLEGQFF TGTGCCAGCAGTTACTCCCCGGGACTCGAGGGGCAGTTCTTC
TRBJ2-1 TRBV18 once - CASSPEFGQPYNEQFF TGTGCCAGCTCACCGGAGTTCGGTCAACCCTACAATGAGCAGTTCTTC
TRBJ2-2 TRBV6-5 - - CASSYSTDTGELFF TGTGCCAGCAGTTACAGCACAGACACCGGGGAGCTGTTTTTT
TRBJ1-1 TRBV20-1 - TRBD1 CSAADRAEAFF TGCAGTGCTGCAGACAGGGCTGAAGCTTTCTTT
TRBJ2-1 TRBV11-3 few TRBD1 CASSVNRGDEQFF TGTGCCAGCAGCGTTAACAGGGGTGATGAGCAGTTCTTC
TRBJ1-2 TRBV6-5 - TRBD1 CASRTGSNSGYTF TGTGCCAGCAGGACAGGGAGTAATTCGGGCTACACCTTC
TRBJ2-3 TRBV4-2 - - CASSQEGTPTDTQYF TGTGCCAGCAGCCAAGAAGGGACTCCCACAGATACGCAGTATTTT
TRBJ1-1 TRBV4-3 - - CASSQDPGQMNTEAFF TGCGCCAGCAGCCAAGACCCGGGACAAATGAACACTGAAGCTTTCTTT
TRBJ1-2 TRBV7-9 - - CASSLEAGTHGYTF TGTGCCAGCAGCTTAGAGGCAGGAACTCATGGCTACACCTTC
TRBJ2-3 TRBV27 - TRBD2 CASSFMGRAGGGADTQYF TGTGCCAGCAGTTTCATGGGACGTGCGGGGGGCGGGGCAGATACGCAGTATTTT
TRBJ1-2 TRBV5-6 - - CASSLPGQNGYTF TGTGCCAGCAGCTTGCCCGGACAGAATGGCTACACCTTC
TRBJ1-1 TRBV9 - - CASSVGGGRKNTEAFF TGTGCCAGCAGCGTAGGGGGGGGGCGGAAGAACACTGAAGCTTTCTTT
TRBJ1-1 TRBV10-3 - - CAIFYSGKRMNTEAFF TGTGCCATCTTCTATTCAGGGAAGAGAATGAACACTGAAGCTTTCTTT
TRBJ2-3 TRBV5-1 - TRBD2 CASSLEGQRGVWDTQYF TGCGCCAGCAGCTTGGAGGGTCAGCGGGGGGTTTGGGATACGCAGTATTTT
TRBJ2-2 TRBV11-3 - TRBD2 CASSSERLAGGSNTGELFF TGTGCCAGCAGCTCGGAACGACTAGCGGGGGGTTCGAACACCGGGGAGCTGTTTTTT
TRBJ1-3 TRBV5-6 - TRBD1 CASSGTGALGNTIYF TGTGCCAGCAGCGGGACAGGGGCCCTTGGAAACACCATATATTTT
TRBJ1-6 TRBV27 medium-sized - CASSPGSDNSPLHF TGTGCCAGCAGTCCCGGGTCTGATAATTCACCCCTCCACTTT